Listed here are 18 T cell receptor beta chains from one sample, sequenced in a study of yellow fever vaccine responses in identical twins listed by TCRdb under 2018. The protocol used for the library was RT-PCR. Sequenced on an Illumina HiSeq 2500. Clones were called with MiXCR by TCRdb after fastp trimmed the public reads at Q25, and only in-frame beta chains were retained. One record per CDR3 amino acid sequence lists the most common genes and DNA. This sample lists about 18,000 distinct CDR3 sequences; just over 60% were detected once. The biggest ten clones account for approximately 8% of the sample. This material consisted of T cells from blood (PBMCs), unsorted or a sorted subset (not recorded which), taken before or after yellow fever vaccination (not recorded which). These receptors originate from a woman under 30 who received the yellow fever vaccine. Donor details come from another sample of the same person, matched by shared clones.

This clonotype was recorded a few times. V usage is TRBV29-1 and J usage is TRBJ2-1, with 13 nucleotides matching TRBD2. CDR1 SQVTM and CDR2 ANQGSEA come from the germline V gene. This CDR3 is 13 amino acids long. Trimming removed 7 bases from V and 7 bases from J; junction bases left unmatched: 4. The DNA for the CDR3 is TGCAGCGGGGGACTAGCGGGAACGAATGAGCAGTTCTTC. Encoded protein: CSGGLAGTNEQFF.

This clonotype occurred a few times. CDR3 sequence (DNA): TGCAGCGTGGTCAACTGGACAGATGAAGCTTTCTTT. It codes for CSVVNWTDEAFF. The chain joins TRBV29-1 to TRBJ1-1; tentatively, D is TRBD1 (6 bases). The germline CDR1 and CDR2 sequences are SQVTM and ANQGSEA. The CDR3 spans 12 residues. The ends were cut back, 6 bases at V and 7 bases at J, with 15 bases in the middle.

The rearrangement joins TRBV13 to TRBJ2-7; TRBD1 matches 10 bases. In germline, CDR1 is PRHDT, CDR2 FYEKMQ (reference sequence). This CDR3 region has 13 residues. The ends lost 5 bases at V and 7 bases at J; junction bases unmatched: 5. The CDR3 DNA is TGTGCCAGCAGCCCACGACAGGGGGCGGAGCAGTACTTC. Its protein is CASSPRQGAEQYF. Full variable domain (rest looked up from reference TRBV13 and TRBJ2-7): AAGVIQSPRHLIKEKRETATLKCYPIPRHDTVYWYQQGPGQDPQFLISFYEKMQSDKGSIPDRFSAQQFSDYHSELNMSSLELGDSALYFCASSPRQGAEQYFGPGTRLTVT.

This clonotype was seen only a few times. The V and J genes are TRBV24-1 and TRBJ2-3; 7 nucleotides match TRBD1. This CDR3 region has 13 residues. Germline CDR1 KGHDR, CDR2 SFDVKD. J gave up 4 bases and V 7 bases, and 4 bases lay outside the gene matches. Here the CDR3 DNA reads TGTGCCACCAGAAGACAGGGCGCAGATACGCAGTATTTT. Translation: CATRRQGADTQYF.

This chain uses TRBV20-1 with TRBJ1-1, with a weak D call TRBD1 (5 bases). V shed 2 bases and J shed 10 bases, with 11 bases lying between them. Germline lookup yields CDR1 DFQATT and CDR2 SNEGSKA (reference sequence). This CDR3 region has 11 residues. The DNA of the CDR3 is TGCAGTGCTAGAACGGGGGATTCAGCTTTCTTT. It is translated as CSARTGDSAFF.

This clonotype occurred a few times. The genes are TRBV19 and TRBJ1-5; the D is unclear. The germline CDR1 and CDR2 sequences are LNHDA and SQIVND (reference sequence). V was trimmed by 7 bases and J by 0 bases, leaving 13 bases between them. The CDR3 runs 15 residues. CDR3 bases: TGTGCCAGTAAGTCAGGCCTATATAGCAATCAGCCCCAGCATTTT. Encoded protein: CASKSGLYSNQPQHF.

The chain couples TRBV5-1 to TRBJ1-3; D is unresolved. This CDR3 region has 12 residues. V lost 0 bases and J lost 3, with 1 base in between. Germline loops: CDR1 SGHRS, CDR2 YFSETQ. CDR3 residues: CASSLDGNTIYF. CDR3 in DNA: TGCGCCAGCAGCTTGGATGGAAACACCATATATTTT.

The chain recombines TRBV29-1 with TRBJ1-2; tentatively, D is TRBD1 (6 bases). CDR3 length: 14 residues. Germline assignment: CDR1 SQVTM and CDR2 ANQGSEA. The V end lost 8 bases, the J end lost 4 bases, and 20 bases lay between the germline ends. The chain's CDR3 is CSTPDSRNLYGYTF. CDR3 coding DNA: TGCAGCACCCCGGACAGTCGAAACCTCTATGGCTACACCTTC.

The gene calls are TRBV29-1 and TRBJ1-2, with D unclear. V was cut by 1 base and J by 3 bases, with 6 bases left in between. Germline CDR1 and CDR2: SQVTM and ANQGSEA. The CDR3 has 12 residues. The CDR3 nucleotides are TGCAGCGTTGAAGGTGGATACTATGGCTACACCTTC. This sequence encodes CSVEGGYYGYTF.

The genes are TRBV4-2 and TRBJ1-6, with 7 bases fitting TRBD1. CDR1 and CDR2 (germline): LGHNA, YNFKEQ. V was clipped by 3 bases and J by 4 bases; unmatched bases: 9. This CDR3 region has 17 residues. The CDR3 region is CASSQYVPGQYNSPLHF. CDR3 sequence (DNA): TGTGCCAGCAGCCAGTATGTCCCGGGACAGTATAATTCACCCCTCCACTTT.

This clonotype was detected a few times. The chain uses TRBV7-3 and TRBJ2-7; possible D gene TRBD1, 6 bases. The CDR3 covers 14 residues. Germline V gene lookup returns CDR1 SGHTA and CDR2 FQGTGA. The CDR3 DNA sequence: TGTGCCAGCAGCATAACCGACAGGACCTACGAGCAGTACGTC. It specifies CASSITDRTYEQYV.

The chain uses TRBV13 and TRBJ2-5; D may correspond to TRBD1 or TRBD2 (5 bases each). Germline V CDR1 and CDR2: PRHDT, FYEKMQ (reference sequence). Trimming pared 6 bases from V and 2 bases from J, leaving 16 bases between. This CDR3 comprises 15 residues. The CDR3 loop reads CASRLLGTTQETQYF. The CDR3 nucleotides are TGTGCCAGCAGGCTCCTGGGGACCACACAAGAGACCCAGTACTTC. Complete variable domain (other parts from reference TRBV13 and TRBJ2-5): AAGVIQSPRHLIKEKRETATLKCYPIPRHDTVYWYQQGPGQDPQFLISFYEKMQSDKGSIPDRFSAQQFSDYHSELNMSSLELGDSALYFCASRLLGTTQETQYFGPGTRLLVL.

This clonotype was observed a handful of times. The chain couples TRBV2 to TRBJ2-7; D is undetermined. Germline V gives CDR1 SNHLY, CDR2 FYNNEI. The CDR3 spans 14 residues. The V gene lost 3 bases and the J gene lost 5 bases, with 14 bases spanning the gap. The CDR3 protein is CASSEQGSLNEQYF. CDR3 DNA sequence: TGTGCCAGCAGTGAGCAAGGCAGCCTCAACGAGCAGTACTTC. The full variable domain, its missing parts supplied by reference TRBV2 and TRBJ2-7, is EPEVTQTPSHQVTQMGQEVILRCVPISNHLYFYWYRQILGQKVEFLVSFYNNEISEKSEIFDDQFSVERPDGSNFTLKIRSTKLEDSAMYFCASSEQGSLNEQYFGPGTRLTVT.

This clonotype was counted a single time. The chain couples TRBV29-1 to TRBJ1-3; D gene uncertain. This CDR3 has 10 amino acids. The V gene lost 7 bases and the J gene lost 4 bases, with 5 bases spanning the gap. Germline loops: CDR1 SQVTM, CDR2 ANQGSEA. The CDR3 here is CSALGNTIYF. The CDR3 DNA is TGCAGCGCTTTGGGAAACACCATATATTTT.

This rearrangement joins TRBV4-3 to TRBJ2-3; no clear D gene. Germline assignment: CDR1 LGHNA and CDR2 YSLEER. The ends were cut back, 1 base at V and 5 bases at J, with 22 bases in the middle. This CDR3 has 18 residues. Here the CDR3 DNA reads TGCGCCAGCAGCCAAGTTAGCCGGACGGGCTTGTTTCTAGATACGCAGTATTTT. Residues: CASSQVSRTGLFLDTQYF.

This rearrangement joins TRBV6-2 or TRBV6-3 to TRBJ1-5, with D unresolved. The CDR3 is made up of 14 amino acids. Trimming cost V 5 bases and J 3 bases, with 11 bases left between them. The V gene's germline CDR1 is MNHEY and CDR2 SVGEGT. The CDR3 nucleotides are TGTGCCAGCAGTCCTCGGTCCTCCAATCAGCCCCAGCATTTT. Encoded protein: CASSPRSSNQPQHF.

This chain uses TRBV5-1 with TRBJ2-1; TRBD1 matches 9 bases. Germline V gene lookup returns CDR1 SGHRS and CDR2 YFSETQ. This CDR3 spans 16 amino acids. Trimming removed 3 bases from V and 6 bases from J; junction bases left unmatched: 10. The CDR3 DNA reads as TGCGCCAGCAGCTCCTCGGGGACAGGGCCCCCCAATGAGCAGTTCTTC. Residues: CASSSSGTGPPNEQFF.

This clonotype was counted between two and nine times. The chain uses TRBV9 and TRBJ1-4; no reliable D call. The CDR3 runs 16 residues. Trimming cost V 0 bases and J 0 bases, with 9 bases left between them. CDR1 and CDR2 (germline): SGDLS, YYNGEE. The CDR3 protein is CASSVGGFATNEKLFF. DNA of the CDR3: TGTGCCAGCAGCGTAGGCGGTTTCGCAACTAATGAAAAACTGTTTTTT.